This T cell receptor (beta chain) is from a study of OX40 agonist ivuxolimab in advanced cancers. This clone was seen a handful of times. Trimming pared 7 bases from V and 3 bases from J, leaving 15 bases between. The CDR3 length is 14 residues. Germline V lookup: CDR1 MNHNY, CDR2 SVGAGI (reference sequence). TCRdb's copy holds only in-frame clones and misses some; the assay was immunoSEQ multiplex PCR. Counted here are 30,000 to 35,000 clones, more than 60% occurring once; the ten biggest clones make up about a tenth. The sequencing here drew on CD4+ or CD8+ T cells sorted from blood, taken in a trial of the OX40 agonist ivuxolimab. The receptor's source is an adult with an advanced solid tumor such as melanoma, head and neck, liver or kidney cancer. V usage is TRBV6-6 and J usage is TRBJ1-2, with a possible D match to TRBD1 (5 bases). CDR3 residues: CASTRDLRDYGYTF. CDR3 in DNA: TGTGCCAGCACCCGGGACCTACGGGACTATGGCTACACCTTC.